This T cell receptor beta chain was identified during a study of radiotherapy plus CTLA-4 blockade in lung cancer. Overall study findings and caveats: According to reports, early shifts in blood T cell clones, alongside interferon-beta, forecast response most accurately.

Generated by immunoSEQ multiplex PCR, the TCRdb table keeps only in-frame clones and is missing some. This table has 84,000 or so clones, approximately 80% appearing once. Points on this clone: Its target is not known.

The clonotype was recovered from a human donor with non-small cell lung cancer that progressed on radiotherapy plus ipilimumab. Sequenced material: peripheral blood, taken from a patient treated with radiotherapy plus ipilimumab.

CDR3 protein: CASSLAGDREYF. In DNA form, the CDR3 reads TGTGCCAGCAGCTTAGCAGGGGACAGGGAGTACTTC. The chain joins TRBV11-1 to TRBJ2-7; 9 bases align to TRBD1. With V trimmed by 0 bases and J by 11 bases, 2 bases remained unmatched. This CDR3 contains 12 residues. CDR1 and CDR2 from the germline V gene are SGHAT and FQDESV (reference sequence).